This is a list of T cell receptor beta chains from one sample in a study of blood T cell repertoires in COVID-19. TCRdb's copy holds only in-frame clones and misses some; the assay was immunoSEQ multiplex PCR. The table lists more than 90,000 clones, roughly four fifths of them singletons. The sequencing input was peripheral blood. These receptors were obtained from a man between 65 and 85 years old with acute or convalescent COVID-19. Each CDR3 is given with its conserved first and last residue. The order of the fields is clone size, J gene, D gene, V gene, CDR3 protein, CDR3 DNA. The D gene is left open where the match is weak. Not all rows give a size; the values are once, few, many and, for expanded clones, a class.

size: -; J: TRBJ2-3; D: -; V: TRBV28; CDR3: CASSLIPTSGTDTQYF; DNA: TGTGCCAGCAGTTTAATCCCGACTAGTGGCACAGATACGCAGTATTTT
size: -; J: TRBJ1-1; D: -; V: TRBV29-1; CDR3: CSAAGYMNTEAFF; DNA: TGCAGCGCCGCGGGGTACATGAACACTGAAGCTTTCTTT
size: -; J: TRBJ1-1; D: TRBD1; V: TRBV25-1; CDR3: CASSARSTGGNTEAFF; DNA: TGTGCCAGCAGTGCCCGATCGACAGGGGGAAACACTGAAGCTTTCTTT
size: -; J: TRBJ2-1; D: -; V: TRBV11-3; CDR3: CASSLGATSNEQFF; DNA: TGTGCCAGCAGCTTAGGGGCTACCTCCAATGAGCAGTTCTTC
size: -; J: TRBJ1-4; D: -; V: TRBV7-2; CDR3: CASSLWQATNEKLFF; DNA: TGTGCCAGCAGCTTATGGCAAGCAACTAATGAAAAACTGTTTTTT
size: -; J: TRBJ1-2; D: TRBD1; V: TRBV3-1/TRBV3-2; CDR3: CASSGKQGVYGYTF; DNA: TGTGCCAGCAGCGGCAAACAGGGGGTTTATGGCTACACCTTC
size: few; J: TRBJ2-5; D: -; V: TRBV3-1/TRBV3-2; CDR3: CASSFSGADQYF; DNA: TGTGCCAGCAGCTTCAGCGGCGCCGACCAGTACTTC
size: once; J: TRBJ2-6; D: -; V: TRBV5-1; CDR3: CASSLEPGSGANVLTF; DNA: TGCGCCAGCAGCTTGGAGCCGGGCTCTGGGGCCAACGTCCTGACTTTC
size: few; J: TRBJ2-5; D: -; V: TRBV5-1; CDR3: CASSLGLKETQYF; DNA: TGCGCCAGCAGCTTGGGGCTCAAAGAGACCCAGTACTTC
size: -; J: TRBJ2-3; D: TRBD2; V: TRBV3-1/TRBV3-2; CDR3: CASSPPVAGFSTDTQYF; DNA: TGTGCCAGCAGCCCCCCGGTAGCGGGATTTAGCACAGATACGCAGTATTTT
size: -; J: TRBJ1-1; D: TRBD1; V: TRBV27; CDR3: CASSSSGTGNTEAFF; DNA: TGTGCCAGCAGTTCTTCCGGGACAGGGAACACTGAAGCTTTCTTT
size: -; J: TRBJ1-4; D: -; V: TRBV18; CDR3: CASSPGTSDNEKLFF; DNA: TGTGCCAGCTCACCCGGGACAAGCGATAATGAAAAACTGTTTTTT
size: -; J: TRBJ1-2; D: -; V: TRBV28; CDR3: CASSPRGSGMGGSGYTF; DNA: TGTGCCAGCAGCCCCCGAGGGTCGGGGATGGGAGGATCTGGCTACACCTTC
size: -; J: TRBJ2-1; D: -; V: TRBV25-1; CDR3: CASSDMRNEQFF; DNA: TGTGCCAGCAGTGATATGAGGAATGAGCAGTTCTTC
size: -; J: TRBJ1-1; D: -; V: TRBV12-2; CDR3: CASRFGQGATEAFF; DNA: -
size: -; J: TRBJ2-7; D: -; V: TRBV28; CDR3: CASSGGPKSSYEQYF; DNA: TGTGCCAGCAGTGGAGGGCCTAAAAGCTCCTACGAGCAGTACTTC
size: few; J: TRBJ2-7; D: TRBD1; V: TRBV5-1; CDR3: CASSLEGTGHGEQYF; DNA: TGCGCCAGCAGCTTGGAAGGGACAGGGCATGGCGAGCAGTACTTC
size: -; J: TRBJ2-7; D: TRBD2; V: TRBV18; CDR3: CASSPGLAEQYF; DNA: TGTGCCAGCTCACCGGGACTAGCCGAGCAGTACTTC
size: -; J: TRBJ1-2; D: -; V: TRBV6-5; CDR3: CASRRSQTIYGYTF; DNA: TGTGCCAGCAGGCGGTCACAAACCATCTATGGCTACACCTTC
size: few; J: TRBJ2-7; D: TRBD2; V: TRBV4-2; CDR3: CASSQIWAAGGTYEQYF; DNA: TGTGCCAGCAGCCAAATCTGGGCAGCGGGAGGAACCTACGAGCAGTACTTC
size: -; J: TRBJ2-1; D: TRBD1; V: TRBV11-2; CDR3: CASTRRTGSSYNEQFF; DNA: TGTGCCAGCACCCGAAGGACAGGCAGCTCCTACAATGAGCAGTTCTTC
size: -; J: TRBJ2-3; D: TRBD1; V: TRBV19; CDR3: CASTIQGGTDTQYF; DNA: TGTGCCAGTACCATACAGGGGGGTACAGATACGCAGTATTTT
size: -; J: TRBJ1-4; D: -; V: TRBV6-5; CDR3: CASRAGLSNEKLFF; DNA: TGTGCCAGCAGGGCGGGACTCAGTAATGAAAAACTGTTTTTT
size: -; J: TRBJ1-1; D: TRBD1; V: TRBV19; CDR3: CASSKGQGLNTEAFF; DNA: TGTGCCAGTAGTAAAGGACAGGGCCTGAACACTGAAGCTTTCTTT
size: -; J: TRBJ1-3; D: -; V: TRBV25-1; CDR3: CAGGVGNTIYF; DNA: TGTGCCGGAGGGGTTGGAAACACCATATATTTT
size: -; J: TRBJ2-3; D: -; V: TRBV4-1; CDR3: CASSPSAGRGQDTQYF; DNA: TGCGCCAGCAGCCCTAGCGCTGGTAGGGGGCAAGATACGCAGTATTTT
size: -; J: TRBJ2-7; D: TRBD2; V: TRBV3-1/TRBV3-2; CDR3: CASSQAGGISYEQYF; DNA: TGTGCCAGCAGCCAAGCGGGAGGGATCTCCTACGAGCAGTACTTC
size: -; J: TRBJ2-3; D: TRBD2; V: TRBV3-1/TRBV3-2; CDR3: CASSHRREKDTQYF; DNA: TGTGCCAGCAGCCACCGGCGGGAGAAGGATACGCAGTATTTT
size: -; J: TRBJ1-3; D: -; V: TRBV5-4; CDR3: CASSLGRDRGGTIYF; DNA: TGTGCCAGCAGCTTGGGGAGGGACCGCGGAGGGACCATATATTTT
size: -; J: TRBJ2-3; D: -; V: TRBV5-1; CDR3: CASSWGQTDTQYF; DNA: TGCGCCAGCAGCTGGGGACAAACAGATACGCAGTATTTT
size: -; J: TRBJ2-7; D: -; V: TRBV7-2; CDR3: CASSLVDYEQYF; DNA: TGTGCCAGCAGCTTAGTAGATTACGAGCAGTACTTC
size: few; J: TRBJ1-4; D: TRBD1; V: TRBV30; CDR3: CAWSVLKGGEKLFF; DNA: TGTGCCTGGAGTGTACTAAAAGGGGGCGAGAAACTGTTTTTT
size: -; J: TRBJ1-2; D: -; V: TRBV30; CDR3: CACSGSNYGYTF; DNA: TGTGCCTGTTCCGGGAGCAACTATGGCTACACCTTC
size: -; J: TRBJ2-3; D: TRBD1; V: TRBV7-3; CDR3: CASSSGQGADTQYF; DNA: TGTGCCAGCAGCTCCGGACAGGGGGCAGATACGCAGTATTTT
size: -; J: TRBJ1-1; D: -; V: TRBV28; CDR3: CASSPHGTQGLGTEAFF; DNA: TGTGCCAGCAGCCCCCATGGCACGCAGGGCTTGGGCACTGAAGCTTTCTTT
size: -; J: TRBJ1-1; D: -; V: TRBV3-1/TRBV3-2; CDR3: CASSVLSPGGEAFF; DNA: TGTGCCAGCAGCGTCTTGAGCCCGGGGGGTGAAGCTTTCTTT
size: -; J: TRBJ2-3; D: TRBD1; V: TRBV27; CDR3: CASSLSRGQGTDTQYF; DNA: TGTGCCAGCAGTTTATCCCGGGGACAGGGGACAGATACGCAGTATTTT
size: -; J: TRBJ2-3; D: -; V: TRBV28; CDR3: CASSSGRGAPTDTQYF; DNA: TGTGCCAGCAGTTCAGGACGGGGAGCCCCCACAGATACGCAGTATTTT
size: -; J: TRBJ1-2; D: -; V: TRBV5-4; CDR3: CASSLAGGWGYTF; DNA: TGTGCCAGCAGCTTGGCGGGGGGCTGGGGCTACACCTTC
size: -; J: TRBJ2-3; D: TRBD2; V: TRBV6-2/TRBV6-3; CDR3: CASSQFLGTRSTDTQYF; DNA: TGTGCCAGCAGTCAATTCCTCGGGACTAGGTCAACAGATACGCAGTATTTT
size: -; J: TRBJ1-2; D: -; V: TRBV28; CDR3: CASSFGYYGYTF; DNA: TGTGCCAGCAGTTTCGGTTACTATGGCTACACCTTC
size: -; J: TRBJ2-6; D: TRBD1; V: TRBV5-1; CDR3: CASSLGTGGSLSGANVLTF; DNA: TGCGCCAGCAGCTTGGGGACAGGGGGTTCCCTGTCTGGGGCCAACGTCCTGACTTTC
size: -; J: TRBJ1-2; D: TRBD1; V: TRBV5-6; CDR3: CASSLDRGNYGYTF; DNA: TGTGCCAGCAGCTTGGACAGGGGCAACTATGGCTACACCTTC
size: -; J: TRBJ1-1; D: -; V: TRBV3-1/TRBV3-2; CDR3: CASSQETGARAFF; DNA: TGTGCCAGCAGCCAAGAGACAGGCGCACGAGCTTTCTTT
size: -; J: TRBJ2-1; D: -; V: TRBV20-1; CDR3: CSASGRGSYNEQFF; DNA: TGCAGTGCTAGTGGGAGAGGGTCCTACAATGAGCAGTTCTTC
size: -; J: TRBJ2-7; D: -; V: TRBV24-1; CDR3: CATSDAKTGSYEQYF; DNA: TGTGCCACCAGTGATGCAAAGACAGGATCCTACGAGCAGTACTTC
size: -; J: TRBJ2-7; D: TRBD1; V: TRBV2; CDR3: CASSTQGQSYEQYF; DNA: TGTGCCAGCAGTACACAGGGGCAGTCCTACGAGCAGTACTTC
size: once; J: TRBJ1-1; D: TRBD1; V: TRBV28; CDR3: CGSRDRDTEAFF; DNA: TGTGGCTCCCGGGACAGGGACACTGAAGCTTTCTTT
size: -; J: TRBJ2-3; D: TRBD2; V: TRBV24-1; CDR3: CATSDDTSGRLADTQYF; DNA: TGTGCCACCAGTGATGACACTAGCGGGAGATTGGCAGATACGCAGTATTTT
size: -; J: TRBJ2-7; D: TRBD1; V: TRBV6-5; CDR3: CASRGTGTSYEQYF; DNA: TGTGCCAGCAGGGGGACAGGGACTTCCTACGAGCAGTACTTC
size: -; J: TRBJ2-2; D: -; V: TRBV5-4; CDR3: CASSLEPPGNTAGELFF; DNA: TGTGCCAGCAGCTTGGAACCCCCAGGGAATACTGCCGGGGAGCTGTTTTTT
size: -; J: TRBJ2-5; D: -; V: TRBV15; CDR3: CATSGLKGGQETQYF; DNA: TGTGCCACCAGCGGTTTAAAAGGCGGTCAAGAGACCCAGTACTTC
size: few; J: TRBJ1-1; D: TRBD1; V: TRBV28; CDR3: CASLPLDRVQTEAFF; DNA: TGTGCCAGCTTACCCCTGGACAGGGTACAAACTGAAGCTTTCTTT
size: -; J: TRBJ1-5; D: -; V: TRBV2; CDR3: CASRRQNLSNQPQHF; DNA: TGTGCCAGCAGAAGACAGAACCTCAGCAATCAGCCCCAGCATTTT
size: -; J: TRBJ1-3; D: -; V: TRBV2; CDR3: CASSVGQSGGNTIYF; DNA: TGTGCCAGCAGCGTTGGACAATCTGGCGGAAACACCATATATTTT
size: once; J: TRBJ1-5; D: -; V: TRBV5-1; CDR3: CASSLDSPSNQPQHF; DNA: TGCGCCAGCAGTTTGGACAGCCCTAGCAATCAGCCCCAGCATTTT
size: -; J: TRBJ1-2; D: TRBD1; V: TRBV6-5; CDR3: CASSYGGDRGGSGYTF; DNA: TGTGCCAGCAGTTACGGGGGGGACAGGGGCGGGTCTGGCTACACCTTC
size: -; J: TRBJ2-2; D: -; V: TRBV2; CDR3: CASSVRADTGELFF; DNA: TGTGCCAGCAGTGTCAGGGCGGACACCGGGGAGCTGTTTTTT
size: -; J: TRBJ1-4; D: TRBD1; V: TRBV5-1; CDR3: CASRGYRGNEKLFF; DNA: TGCGCCAGCAGGGGTTACAGGGGAAATGAAAAACTGTTTTTT